This TCR beta chain was sequenced during a study of graft-versus-host responses after intestinal transplantation. Study as a whole: Those transplanted obtained multivisceral, liver-intestinal, or isolated intestinal grafts. Each recipient received anti-thymocyte globulin induction, then tacrolimus and steroids for 2 to 4 years. Findings of the study overall: The marrow of recipients harbored GvH clones, and ileum or blood showed some of them first. High graft-versus-host to host-versus-graft clonal ratios were found in allografts of patients who had graft-donor T cell macrochimerism.

Concerning this clone: Antigen unknown.

Some clones are missing from TCRdb's copy, which holds only in-frame ones; the method was immunoSEQ multiplex PCR. The table shows around 110,000 clones, with 87% occurring only once. CDR1 and CDR2 from the germline V gene are SEHNR and FQNEAQ (reference sequence). The CDR3 runs 16 residues. With V trimmed by 0 bases and J by 4 bases, 6 bases remained unmatched. This TCR was recovered from a human donor who was the organ donor for an intestinal transplant. The sample was unstimulated CD4+ T cells sorted from spleen or lymph node cells, taken before transplant. The chain employs TRBV7-9 and TRBJ2-7; TRBD2 agrees at 10 bases. The DNA for the CDR3 is TGTGCCAGCAGCTTAGCCTTAGCGGGGGGCAGGTACGAGCAGTACTTC. Translating gives CASSLALAGGRYEQYF.